The 5 T cell receptor beta chains given below trace back to one sample, sequenced in a study of blood T cell repertoires in COVID-19. Produced via immunoSEQ multiplex PCR; TCRdb's table is partial and in-frame only. The sample contains around 81,000 clones, around 90% of which appear only once. The material sequenced was peripheral blood. These TCRs come from a man in his 70s with acute or convalescent COVID-19.

The chain has TRBV2 and TRBJ1-5, with 8 nucleotides matching TRBD1. Germline V gene lookup returns CDR1 SNHLY and CDR2 FYNNEI. This CDR3 spans 16 amino acids. V was pared by 6 bases and J by 6 bases, with 13 bases of the junction left unmatched. Written as DNA, the CDR3 is TGTGCCAGCAGCGTGGACAGGGTAGAAAAAGGTCAGCCCCAGCATTTT. This sequence encodes CASSVDRVEKGQPQHF.

The chain carries TRBV7-3 and TRBJ2-2; 12 bases match TRBD2. Germline trimming cut 4 bases from V and 1 base from J; bases unmatched to any gene: 10. The germline CDR1 and CDR2 sequences are SGHTA and FQGTGA. This CDR3 has 19 residues. In DNA, the CDR3 is TGTGCCAGCAGCTCCGGGACCCTGGGACTAGCGGGGAACACCGGGGAGCTGTTTTTT. As protein: CASSSGTLGLAGNTGELFF.

This chain connects TRBV10-1 to TRBJ2-1, with 11 bases matching TRBD2. With V trimmed by 2 bases and J by 7 bases, 13 bases remained unmatched. Looked up from germline, CDR1 is WNHNN and CDR2 is SYGVQD (reference sequence). The CDR3 length is 18 residues. CDR3 bases: TGCGCCAGCAGTGAGATGGTGTCGACTAGCGGGATATGGAATGAGCAGTTCTTC. It is translated as CASSEMVSTSGIWNEQFF.

The chain uses TRBV28 and TRBJ1-3, with D possibly TRBD1 on 5 matching bases. The germline V gene has CDR1 MDHEN and CDR2 SYDVKM. V was cut by 8 bases and J by 2 bases, with 10 bases left in between. The CDR3 length is 13 residues. The CDR3 region is CASRQSPGNTIYF. The DNA of the CDR3 is TGTGCCAGCCGACAGTCACCTGGAAACACCATATATTTT. The variable domain in full, completed from reference TRBV28 and TRBJ1-3, reads DVKVTQSSRYLVKRTGEKVFLECVQDMDHENMFWYRQDPGLGLRLIYFSYDVKMKEKGDIPEGYSVSREKKERFSLILESASTNQTSMYLCASRQSPGNTIYFGEGSWLTVV.

This clone showed up just a few times. CDR3 nucleotides: TGTGCTACGCAGGGCGTTATTTCCAATCAGCCCCAGCATTTT. It specifies CATQGVISNQPQHF. The chain is built from TRBV12-5 and TRBJ1-5; a possible D gene is TRBD1 (5 bases). CDR3 length equals 14 residues. CDR1 LGHNT and CDR2 FRNRAP come from the germline V gene. V lost 10 bases, J lost 3 bases, and 16 bases lay in between.